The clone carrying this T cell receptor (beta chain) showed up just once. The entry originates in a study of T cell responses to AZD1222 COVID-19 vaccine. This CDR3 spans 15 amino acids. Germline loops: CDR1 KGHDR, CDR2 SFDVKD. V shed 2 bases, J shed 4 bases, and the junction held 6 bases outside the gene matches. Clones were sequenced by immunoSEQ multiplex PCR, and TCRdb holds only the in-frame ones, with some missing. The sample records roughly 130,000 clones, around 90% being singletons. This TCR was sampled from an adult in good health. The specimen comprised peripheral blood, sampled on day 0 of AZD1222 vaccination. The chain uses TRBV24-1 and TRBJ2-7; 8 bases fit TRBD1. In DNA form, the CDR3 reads TGTGCCACCAGTGATTCAGGACAGGGAAAATACGAGCAGTACTTC. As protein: CATSDSGQGKYEQYF.